The entry that follows covers one T cell receptor (beta chain) sequence. The source of the sample is a study of T cell changes during pregnancy in multiple sclerosis. This table comes from immunoSEQ multiplex PCR, and its TCRdb copy is limited to in-frame clones, with some not included. The sample consists of 50,000 or so clones, around 92% of them appearing once. This TCR derives from a female donor with multiple sclerosis, enrolled in a pregnancy study. Material: CD4+ T cells from peripheral blood mononuclear cells, obtained after pregnancy.

In DNA form, the CDR3 reads TGTGCCAGCAGCCTAGCGGGTTTGGCCTACAATGAGCAGTTCTTC. It is translated as CASSLAGLAYNEQFF. The V call is TRBV6-5, the J call TRBJ2-1; 8 nucleotides agree with TRBD2. The CDR3 covers 15 residues. Trimming took 6 bases from V and 2 from J; bases not matched to a gene: 6. Germline V gene data show CDR1 as MNHEY and CDR2 as SVGAGI.